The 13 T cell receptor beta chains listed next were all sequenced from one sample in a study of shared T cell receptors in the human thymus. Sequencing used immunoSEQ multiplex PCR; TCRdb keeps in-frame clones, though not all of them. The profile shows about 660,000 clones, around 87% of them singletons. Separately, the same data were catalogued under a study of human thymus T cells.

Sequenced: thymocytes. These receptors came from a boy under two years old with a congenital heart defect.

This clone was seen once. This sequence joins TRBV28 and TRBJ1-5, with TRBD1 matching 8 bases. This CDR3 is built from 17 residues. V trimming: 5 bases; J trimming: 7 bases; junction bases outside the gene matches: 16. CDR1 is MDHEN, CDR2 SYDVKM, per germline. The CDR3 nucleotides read TGTGCCAGCAGTCTCACACACCGGGACAGGCCGTTGCAGCCCCAGCATTTT. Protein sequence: CASSLTHRDRPLQPQHF.

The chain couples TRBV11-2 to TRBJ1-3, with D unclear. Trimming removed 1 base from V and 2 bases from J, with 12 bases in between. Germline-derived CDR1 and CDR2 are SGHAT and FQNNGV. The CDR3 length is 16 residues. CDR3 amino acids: CASSLVGWAPGNTIYF. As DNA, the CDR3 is TGTGCCAGCAGCTTAGTTGGTTGGGCTCCTGGAAACACCATATATTTT.

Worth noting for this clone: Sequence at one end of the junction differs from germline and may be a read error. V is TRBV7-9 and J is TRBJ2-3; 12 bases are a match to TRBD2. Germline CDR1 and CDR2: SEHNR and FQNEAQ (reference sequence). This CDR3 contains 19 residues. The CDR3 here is CASSLAEGDPGLAGQHPWF. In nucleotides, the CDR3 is TGTGCCAGCAGCTTAGCCGAGGGGGACCCGGGACTAGCGGGCCAACACCCATGGTTT.

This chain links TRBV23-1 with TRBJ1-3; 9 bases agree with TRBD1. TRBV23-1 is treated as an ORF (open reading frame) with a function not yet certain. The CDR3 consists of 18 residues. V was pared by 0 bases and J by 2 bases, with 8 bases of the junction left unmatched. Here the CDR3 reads CASSQSDRGPGAGNTIYF. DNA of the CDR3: TGCGCCAGCAGTCAATCGGACAGGGGCCCAGGGGCTGGAAACACCATATATTTT.

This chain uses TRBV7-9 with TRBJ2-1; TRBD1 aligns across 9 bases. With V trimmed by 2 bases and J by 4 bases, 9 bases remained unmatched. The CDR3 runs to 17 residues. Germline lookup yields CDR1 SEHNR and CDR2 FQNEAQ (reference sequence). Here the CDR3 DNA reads TGTGCCAGCAGCTTAATTTCCGGGACAGGGTATTACAATGAGCAGTTCTTC. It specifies CASSLISGTGYYNEQFF.

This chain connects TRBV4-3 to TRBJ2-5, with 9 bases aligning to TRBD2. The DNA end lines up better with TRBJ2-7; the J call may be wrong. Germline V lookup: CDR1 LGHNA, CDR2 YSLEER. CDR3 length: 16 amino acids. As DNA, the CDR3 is TGCGCCAGCAGCCAAGGAGAGCGGGGGGTCTCCTACGAGCAGTACTTC. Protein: CASSQGERGVSYEQYF.

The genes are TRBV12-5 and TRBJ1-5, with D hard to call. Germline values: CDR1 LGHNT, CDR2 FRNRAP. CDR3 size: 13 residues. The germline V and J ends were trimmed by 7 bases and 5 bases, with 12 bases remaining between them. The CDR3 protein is CASAPPADQPQHF. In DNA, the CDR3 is TGTGCTAGTGCACCACCGGCGGATCAGCCCCAGCATTTT. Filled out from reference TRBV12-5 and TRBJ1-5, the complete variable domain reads DARVTQTPRHKVTEMGQEVTMRCQPILGHNTVFWYRQTMMQGLELLAYFRNRAPLDDSGMPKDRFSAEMPDATLATLKIQPSEPRDSAVYFCASAPPADQPQHFGDGTRLSIL.

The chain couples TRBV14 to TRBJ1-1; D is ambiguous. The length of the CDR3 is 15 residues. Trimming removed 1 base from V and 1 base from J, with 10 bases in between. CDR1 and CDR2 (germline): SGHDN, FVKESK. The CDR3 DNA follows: TGTGCCAGCAGCCAAGGGGAGGCAGAGAACACTGAAGCTTTCTTT. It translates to CASSQGEAENTEAFF.

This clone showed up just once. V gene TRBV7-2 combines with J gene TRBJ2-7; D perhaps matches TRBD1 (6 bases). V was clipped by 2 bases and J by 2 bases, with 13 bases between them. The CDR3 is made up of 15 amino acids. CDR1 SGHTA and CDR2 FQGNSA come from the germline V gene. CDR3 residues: CASSLTVRGAYEQYF. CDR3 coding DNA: TGTGCCAGCAGCTTAACGGTCAGGGGCGCCTACGAGCAGTACTTC.

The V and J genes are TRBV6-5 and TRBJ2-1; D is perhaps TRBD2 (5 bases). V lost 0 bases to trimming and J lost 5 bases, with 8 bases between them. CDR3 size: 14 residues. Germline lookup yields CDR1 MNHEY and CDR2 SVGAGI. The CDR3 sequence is CASSYSKGDNEQFF. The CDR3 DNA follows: TGTGCCAGCAGTTACTCGAAGGGAGACAATGAGCAGTTCTTC.

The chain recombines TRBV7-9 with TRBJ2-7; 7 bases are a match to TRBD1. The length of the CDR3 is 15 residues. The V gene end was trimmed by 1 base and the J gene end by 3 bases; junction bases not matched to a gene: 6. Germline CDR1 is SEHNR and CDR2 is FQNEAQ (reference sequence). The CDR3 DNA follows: TGTGCCAGCAGCTTAGATCGCCAGGGGGACTACGAGCAGTACTTC. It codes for CASSLDRQGDYEQYF.

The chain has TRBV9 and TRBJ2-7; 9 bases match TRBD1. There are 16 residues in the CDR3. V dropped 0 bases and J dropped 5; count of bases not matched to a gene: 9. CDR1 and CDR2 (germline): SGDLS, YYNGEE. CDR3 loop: CASSVGLGQGKNEQYF. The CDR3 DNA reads TGTGCCAGCAGCGTAGGACTGGGACAGGGTAAAAACGAGCAGTACTTC. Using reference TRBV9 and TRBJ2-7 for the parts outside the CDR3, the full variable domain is DSGVTQTPKHLITATGQRVTLRCSPRSGDLSVYWYQQSLDQGLQFLIQYYNGEERAKGNILERFSAQQFPDLHSELNLSSLELGDSALYFCASSVGLGQGKNEQYFGPGTRLTVT.

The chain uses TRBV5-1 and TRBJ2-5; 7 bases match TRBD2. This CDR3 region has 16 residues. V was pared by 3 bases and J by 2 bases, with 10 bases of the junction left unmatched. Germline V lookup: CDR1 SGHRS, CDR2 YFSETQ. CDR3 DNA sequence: TGCGCCAGCAGCTACTCGGGGCAGGGACTACAAGAGACCCAGTACTTC. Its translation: CASSYSGQGLQETQYF.